This entry features one T cell receptor beta chain sequence. Its cognate antigen is unknown. This sample is part of a study of OX40 agonist ivuxolimab in advanced cancers. Study at large: Patients were treated with ivuxolimab, an agonistic anti-OX40 (CD134) antibody.

Sequenced by immunoSEQ multiplex PCR; TCRdb stores in-frame clones only, minus some. The repertoire has over 85,000 clones, roughly 90% of them found once; the top ten carry less than 0.35%. There are 12 residues in the CDR3. Trimming removed 4 bases from V and 2 bases from J, with 9 bases in between. Looked up from germline, CDR1 is SQVTM and CDR2 is ANQGSEA. Whole-study findings and limits: Expanded clones were, on average, more numerous among CD8+ T cells than CD4+.

The sample in question was CD4+ or CD8+ T cells sorted from blood, obtained in a trial of the OX40 agonist ivuxolimab. The chain links TRBV29-1 to TRBJ2-7; D unclear. The receptor comes from an adult with an advanced solid tumor such as melanoma, head and neck, liver or kidney cancer. CDR3 bases: TGCAGCGTTGGCGAGGCAGCCTACGAGCAGTACTTC. This codes for CSVGEAAYEQYF.